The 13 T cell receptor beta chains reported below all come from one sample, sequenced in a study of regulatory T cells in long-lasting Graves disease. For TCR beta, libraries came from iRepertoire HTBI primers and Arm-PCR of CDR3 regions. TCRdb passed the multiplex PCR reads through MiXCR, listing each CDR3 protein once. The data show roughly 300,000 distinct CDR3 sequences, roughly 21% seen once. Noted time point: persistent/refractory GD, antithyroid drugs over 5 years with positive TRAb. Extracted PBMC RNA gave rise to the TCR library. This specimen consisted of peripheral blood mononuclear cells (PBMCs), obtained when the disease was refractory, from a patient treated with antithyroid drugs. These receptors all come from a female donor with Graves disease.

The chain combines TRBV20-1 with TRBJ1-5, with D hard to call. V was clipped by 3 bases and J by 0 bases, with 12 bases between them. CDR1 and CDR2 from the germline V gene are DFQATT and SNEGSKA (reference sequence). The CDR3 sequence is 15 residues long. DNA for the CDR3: TGCAGTGCTAGGCCGGACTCCTATAGCAATCAGCCCCAGCATTTT. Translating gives CSARPDSYSNQPQHF.

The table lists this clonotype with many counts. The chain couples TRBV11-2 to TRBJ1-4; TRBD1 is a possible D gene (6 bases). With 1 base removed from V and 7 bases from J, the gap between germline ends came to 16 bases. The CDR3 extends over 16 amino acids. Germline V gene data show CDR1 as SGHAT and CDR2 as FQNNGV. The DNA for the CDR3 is TGTGCCAGCAGCTTAGTCCAGACAAGGGGGATTGAAAAACTGTTTTTT. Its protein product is CASSLVQTRGIEKLFF.

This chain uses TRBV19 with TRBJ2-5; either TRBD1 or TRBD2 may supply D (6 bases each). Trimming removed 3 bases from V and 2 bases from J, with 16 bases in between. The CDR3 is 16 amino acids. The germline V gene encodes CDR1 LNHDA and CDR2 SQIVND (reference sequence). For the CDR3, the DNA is TGTGCCAGTAGTATGGTCACGAGGGGGGCTCAAGAGACCCAGTACTTC. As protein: CASSMVTRGAQETQYF.

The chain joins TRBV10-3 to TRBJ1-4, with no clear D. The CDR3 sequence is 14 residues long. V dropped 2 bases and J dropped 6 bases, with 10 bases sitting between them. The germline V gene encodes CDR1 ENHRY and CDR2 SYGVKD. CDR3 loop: CAISEDSPHEKLFF. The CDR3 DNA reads TGTGCCATCAGTGAGGACTCCCCTCATGAAAAACTGTTTTTT.

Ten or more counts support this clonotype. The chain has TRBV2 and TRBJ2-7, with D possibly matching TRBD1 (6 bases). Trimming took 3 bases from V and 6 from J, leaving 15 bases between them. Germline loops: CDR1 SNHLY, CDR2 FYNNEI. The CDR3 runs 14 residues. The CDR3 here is CASSDFGQGREQYF. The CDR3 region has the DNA TGTGCCAGCAGTGACTTCGGGCAGGGGCGCGAGCAGTACTTC.

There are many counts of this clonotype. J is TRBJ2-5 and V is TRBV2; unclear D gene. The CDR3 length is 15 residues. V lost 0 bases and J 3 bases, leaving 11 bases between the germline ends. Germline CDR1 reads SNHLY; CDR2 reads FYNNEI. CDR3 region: CASSEAWPEEETQYF. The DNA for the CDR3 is TGTGCCAGCAGTGAAGCTTGGCCTGAGGAAGAGACCCAGTACTTC.

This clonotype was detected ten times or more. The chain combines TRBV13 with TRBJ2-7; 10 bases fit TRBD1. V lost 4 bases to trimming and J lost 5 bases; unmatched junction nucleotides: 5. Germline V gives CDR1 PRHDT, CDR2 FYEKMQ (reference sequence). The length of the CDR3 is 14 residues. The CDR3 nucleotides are TGTGCCAGCAGCTCCGGGACAGGGGAAAACGAGCAGTACTTC. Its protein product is CASSSGTGENEQYF.

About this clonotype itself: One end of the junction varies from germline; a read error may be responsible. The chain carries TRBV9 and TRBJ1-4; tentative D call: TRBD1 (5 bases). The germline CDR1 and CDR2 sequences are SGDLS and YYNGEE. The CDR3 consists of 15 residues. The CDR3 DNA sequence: TGTGCCAGCACCCTGGACGTCGGGGCTAATGAAAAACTGCTTTTT. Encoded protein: CASTLDVGANEKLLF.

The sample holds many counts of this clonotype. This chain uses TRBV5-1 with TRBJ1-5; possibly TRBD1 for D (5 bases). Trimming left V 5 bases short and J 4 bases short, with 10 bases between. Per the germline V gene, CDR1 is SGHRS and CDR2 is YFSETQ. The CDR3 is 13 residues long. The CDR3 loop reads CASRWDVNQPQHF. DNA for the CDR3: TGCGCCAGCAGGTGGGACGTAAATCAGCCCCAGCATTTT.

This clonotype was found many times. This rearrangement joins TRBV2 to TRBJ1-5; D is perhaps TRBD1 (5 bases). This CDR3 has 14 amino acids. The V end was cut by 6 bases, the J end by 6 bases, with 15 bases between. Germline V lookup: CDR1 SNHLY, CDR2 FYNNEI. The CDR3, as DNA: TGTGCCAGCAGGTGGGACCCGGGGAGTCAGCCCCAGCATTTT. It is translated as CASRWDPGSQPQHF. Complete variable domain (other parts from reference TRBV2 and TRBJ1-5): EPEVTQTPSHQVTQMGQEVILRCVPISNHLYFYWYRQILGQKVEFLVSFYNNEISEKSEIFDDQFSVERPDGSNFTLKIRSTKLEDSAMYFCASRWDPGSQPQHFGDGTRLSIL.

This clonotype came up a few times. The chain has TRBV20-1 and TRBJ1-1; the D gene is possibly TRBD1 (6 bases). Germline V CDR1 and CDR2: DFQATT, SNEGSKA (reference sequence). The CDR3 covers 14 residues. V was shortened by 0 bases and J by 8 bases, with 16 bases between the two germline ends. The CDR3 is CSARDPSTGGEAFF. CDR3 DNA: TGCAGTGCTAGAGACCCGTCGACAGGCGGGGAAGCTTTCTTT.

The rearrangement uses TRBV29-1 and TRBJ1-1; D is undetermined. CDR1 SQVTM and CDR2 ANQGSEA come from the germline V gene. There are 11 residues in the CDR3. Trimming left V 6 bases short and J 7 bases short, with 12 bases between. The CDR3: CSVARIGEAFF. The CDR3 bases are TGCAGCGTAGCGCGTATTGGTGAAGCTTTCTTT.

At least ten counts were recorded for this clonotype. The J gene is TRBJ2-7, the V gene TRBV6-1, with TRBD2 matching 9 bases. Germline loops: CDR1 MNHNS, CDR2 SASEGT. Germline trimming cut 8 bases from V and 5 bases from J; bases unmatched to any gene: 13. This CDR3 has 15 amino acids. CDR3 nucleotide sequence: TGTGCCAGCCGCCCAGCGGGGGGCCTTGGCAACGAGCAGTACTTC. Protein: CASRPAGGLGNEQYF.